This record covers a single T cell receptor beta chain. The antigen is undetermined. These data originate in a study of cytomegalovirus exposure and HLA in healthy donors. Overall study findings and caveats: Later, an analysis showed that TCR beta chains associated with HLA were more clonally expanded than others that were equally common. Most of the TCR beta V segments (in an earlier analysis) were productive either about 87% or about 30% of the time. Sequence variants that were highly shared formed a cluster that was likely a sequencing artifact.

13 Jbeta primers and 60 Vbeta primers were used for the PCR. Data came from immunoSEQ multiplex PCR; TCRdb stores just in-frame clones and leaves some out. The sample includes more than 90,000 clones, more than 70% of them seen just once. Sequencing was performed on PBMCs. This TCR was sampled from a female donor in good health and CMV-seronegative.

The CDR3 loop is CASSVTGRLNSPLHF. The DNA of the CDR3 is TGTGCCAGCAGTGTCACAGGACGGTTAAATTCACCCCTCCACTTT. The rearrangement links TRBV6-4 to TRBJ1-6, with a weak D call TRBD1 (5 bases). The CDR3 is 15 amino acids. Germline lookup yields CDR1 MRHNA and CDR2 SNTAGT. Trimming cost V 4 bases and J 7 bases, with 14 bases left between them.